What follows describes a single T cell receptor beta chain. In CD8 memory, CD45RO+ cells were put together with CCR7-negative CD45RA+ TemRA cells. The entry originates in a study of shared clonotypes between healthy human individuals. The V and J ends lost 4 bases and 3 bases respectively, with 18 bases between them. The CDR3 runs to 16 residues. Germline assignment: CDR1 SGHTA and CDR2 FQGNSA. Sorted-subset replicate PCR reactions contained around 220 ng DNA, corresponding to about 30,000 T cell genomes. Method: immunoSEQ multiplex PCR; TCRdb's copy keeps in-frame clones and lacks some. Here the sample spans some 120,000 clones, roughly 70% being singletons.

This clonotype was obtained from a woman aged 30 to 39 in good health. The sequenced material came from memory CD8+ T cells sorted from blood. Stated subset: CD45RO+ cells pooled with CCR7-negative TemRA cells. The V gene is TRBV7-2, the J gene TRBJ1-2, with D perhaps matching TRBD1 (6 bases). The CDR3 nucleotides read TGTGCCAGCAGCTCTACTGGGGCAGGGGCCGACTATGGCTACACCTTC. It codes for CASSSTGAGADYGYTF.